This entry lists 23 T cell receptor beta chains sequenced from one sample in a study of follicular helper T cells after annual influenza vaccination. Clones were sequenced by immunoSEQ multiplex PCR, and TCRdb holds only the in-frame ones, with some missing. The repertoire includes several thousand clones, more than 75% of them detected once, and approximately 4% sits in the top ten. As for time point: 2015-2016 season, 7 days after influenza vaccination. The sample consisted of CXCR5+ CD38- circulating T follicular helper cells from blood, taken 7 days after influenza vaccination. The subset denotes: circulating Tfh, non-naive CD4+CXCR5+PD-1+ (ICOS+CD38+ or ICOS-CD38-). These receptors all stem from an adult who received the influenza vaccine.

The chain carries TRBV7-2 and TRBJ1-6; D remains unclear. Germline-derived CDR1 and CDR2 are SGHTA and FQGNSA. The CDR3 runs to 13 residues. V lost 5 bases, J lost 15 bases, and 17 bases lay in between. The CDR3 DNA sequence: TGTGCCAGCAGCCCTGGCTGGCGGTCGGTCCTCCACTTT. Encoded protein: CASSPGWRSVLHF.

The J gene is TRBJ2-4, the V gene TRBV7-8; D not certain. This CDR3 has 14 amino acids. V gave up 1 base and J gave up 6 bases, with 10 bases separating them. Per the germline V gene, CDR1 is SGHVS and CDR2 is FQNEAQ. CDR3 sequence (DNA): TGTGCCAGCAGCTTAGTTACAGAGAGAAACATTCAGTACTTC. Amino acid sequence: CASSLVTERNIQYF.

V gene TRBV5-4 combines with J gene TRBJ2-1; 12 bases agree with TRBD2. The V segment lost 4 bases and the J segment 7 bases; nucleotides outside the gene matches: 6. The CDR3 is 15 residues long. Germline V CDR1 and CDR2: SGHNT, YYREEE (reference sequence). In DNA, the CDR3 is TGTGCCAGCAGCCCTAGCGGGGGGGCGAGAAATGAGCAGTTCTTC. It yields the protein CASSPSGGARNEQFF.

This rearrangement joins TRBV6-1 to TRBJ2-7; possibly TRBD1 for D (6 bases). CDR1 and CDR2 (germline): MNHNS, SASEGT. Trimming took 2 bases from V and 4 from J, leaving 6 bases between them. The CDR3 sequence is 12 residues long. CDR3 residues: CASSEQGYEQYF. CDR3 in DNA: TGTGCCAGCAGTGAACAGGGGTACGAGCAGTACTTC.

The V and J genes are TRBV28 and TRBJ1-6; D may be TRBD1 (6 bases). The CDR3 loop spans 13 amino acids. The V and J ends lost 4 bases and 8 bases respectively, with 9 bases between them. In germline, CDR1 is MDHEN, CDR2 SYDVKM. The CDR3 is CASSYREYSPLHF. Written as DNA, the CDR3 is TGTGCCAGCAGTTACAGGGAATATTCACCCCTCCACTTT.

The chain carries TRBV28 and TRBJ1-2; no clear D gene. The V end was cut by 2 bases, the J end by 6 bases, with 13 bases between. Per the germline V gene, CDR1 is MDHEN and CDR2 is SYDVKM. The CDR3 is 14 residues long. Written as DNA, the CDR3 is TGTGCCAGCAGTTTACAGCGGCAGTACCATGGCTACACCTTC. This gives the protein CASSLQRQYHGYTF.

This clone has more than one count but fewer than ten. The V call is TRBV6-1, the J call TRBJ1-2; no clear D. This CDR3 has 15 amino acids. The ends were cut back, 3 bases at V and 2 bases at J, with 13 bases in the middle. Per the germline V gene, CDR1 is MNHNS and CDR2 is SASEGT. This chain's CDR3 is CASSDLGGGNYGYTF. The CDR3 nucleotides are TGTGCCAGCAGTGACTTGGGAGGCGGGAACTATGGCTACACCTTC.

This clone was observed a handful of times. The V gene is TRBV10-2, the J gene TRBJ2-5; 9 bases align to TRBD2. The CDR3 covers 16 residues. Germline V gene sequence: CDR1 WSHSY, CDR2 SAAADI. V gave up 4 bases and J gave up 2 bases; unmatched junction bases: 8. In DNA, the CDR3 is TGCGCCAGCAGTGGTATGGGCGGGGGGGCTCAAGAGACCCAGTACTTC. This sequence encodes CASSGMGGGAQETQYF.

The J gene is TRBJ2-1, the V gene TRBV27, with 7 bases lining up with TRBD1. V lost 6 bases to trimming and J lost 6 bases; unmatched junction nucleotides: 11. Germline-derived CDR1 and CDR2 are MNHEY and SMNVEV (reference sequence). CDR3 length: 15 residues. CDR3 sequence reads: CASSQPTGFSNEQFF. CDR3 nucleotide sequence: TGTGCCAGCAGCCAGCCGACAGGGTTTAGCAATGAGCAGTTCTTC.

Turning to this clone: This sample also contains other DNA sequences that code for the same CDR3. The chain has TRBV6-1 and TRBJ2-7; D gene ambiguous. Germline assignment: CDR1 MNHNS and CDR2 SASEGT. This CDR3 is built from 13 residues. V lost 6 bases to trimming and J lost 0 bases, with 9 bases between them. The CDR3 bases are TGTGCCAGCAGACACCGAGACTCCTACGAGCAGTACTTC. Residues: CASRHRDSYEQYF.

J is TRBJ2-3 and V is TRBV7-2; a possible D gene is TRBD1 (6 bases). V shed 5 bases and J shed 5 bases, with 14 bases lying between them. Germline CDR1 SGHTA, CDR2 FQGNSA. This CDR3 region has 14 residues. In DNA, the CDR3 is TGTGCCAGCAGCCTCCGGGACAAACAAGATACGCAGTATTTT. Amino acids: CASSLRDKQDTQYF.

The chain combines TRBV5-5 with TRBJ1-5, with no clear D. Trimming stripped 0 bases from V and 3 bases from J, with 10 bases between. Germline V gene lookup returns CDR1 SGHKS and CDR2 YYEKEE (reference sequence). The CDR3 is 15 amino acids. This CDR3 reads CASSLDTGNNQPQHF. CDR3 coding DNA: TGTGCCAGCAGCTTGGATACTGGTAACAATCAGCCCCAGCATTTT.

There are a few counts of this clone. This chain connects TRBV7-9 to TRBJ2-3; D ambiguous. CDR1 is SEHNR and CDR2 is FQNEAQ in the germline V gene (reference sequence). The CDR3 sequence is 12 residues long. V was clipped by 5 bases and J by 2 bases, with 5 bases between them. The CDR3 nucleotides are TGTGCCAGCAGCCCCTACACAGATACGCAGTATTTT. It translates to CASSPYTDTQYF.

The chain recombines TRBV18 with TRBJ1-4; 7 positions agree with TRBD1. This CDR3 has 15 amino acids. The trim removed 4 bases at V and 7 bases at J, leaving 9 bases unmatched. CDR1 and CDR2 (germline): KGHSH, LQKENI. In DNA form, the CDR3 reads TGTGCCAGCTCACGGTCGACAGGGCCTACTGAAAAACTGTTTTTT. Encoded protein: CASSRSTGPTEKLFF. Together with reference TRBV18 and TRBJ1-4, the CDR3 gives the full variable domain: NAGVMQNPRHLVRRRGQEARLRCSPMKGHSHVYWYRQLPEEGLKFMVYLQKENIIDESGMPKERFSAEFPKEGPSILRIQQVVRGDSAAYFCASSRSTGPTEKLFFGSGTQLSVL.

V and J are TRBV19 and TRBJ2-4; a possible D gene is TRBD2 (6 bases). This CDR3 spans 12 amino acids. V was cut by 7 bases and J by 9 bases, with 13 bases left in between. Looked up from germline, CDR1 is LNHDA and CDR2 is SQIVND (reference sequence). For the CDR3, the DNA is TGTGCCAGTACGACAGCCGGGGGCATTCAGTACTTC. Protein sequence: CASTTAGGIQYF.

This clone was counted between two and nine times. The V gene is TRBV19, the J gene TRBJ2-7; D is perhaps TRBD1 (6 bases). V lost 4 bases to trimming and J lost 5 bases, with 12 bases between them. This CDR3 contains 13 residues. CDR1 and CDR2 (germline): LNHDA, SQIVND (reference sequence). The CDR3 sequence is CASSKPGVHEQYF. The CDR3 region has the DNA TGTGCCAGTAGTAAACCAGGGGTCCACGAGCAGTACTTC.

The chain carries TRBV19 and TRBJ1-5; no clear D gene. The germline gives CDR1 LNHDA, CDR2 SQIVND (reference sequence). The CDR3 length is 15 residues. The ends were cut back, 1 base at V and 1 base at J, with 8 bases in the middle. The DNA of the CDR3 is TGTGCCAGTAGTATAGTGGCGCACAGCAATCAGCCCCAGCATTTT. Amino acid sequence: CASSIVAHSNQPQHF.

The chain carries TRBV9 and TRBJ1-2, with TRBD1 matching 8 bases. Germline V gives CDR1 SGDLS, CDR2 YYNGEE. V lost 2 bases to trimming and J lost 4 bases; unmatched junction nucleotides: 4. This CDR3 contains 14 residues. The CDR3 region has the DNA TGTGCCAGCAGCGTCCTTGACAGGGGCTATGGCTACACCTTC. Amino acids: CASSVLDRGYGYTF. Filled out from reference TRBV9 and TRBJ1-2, the complete variable domain reads DSGVTQTPKHLITATGQRVTLRCSPRSGDLSVYWYQQSLDQGLQFLIQYYNGEERAKGNILERFSAQQFPDLHSELNLSSLELGDSALYFCASSVLDRGYGYTFGSGTRLTVV.

The chain has TRBV30 and TRBJ2-2, with TRBD1 matching over 7 bases. V lost 0 bases to trimming and J lost 1 base; unmatched junction nucleotides: 14. The CDR3 is made up of 19 amino acids. Germline V gives CDR1 GTSNPN, CDR2 SVGIG (reference sequence). The CDR3 bases are TGTGCCTGGAGTGTACCAGAGACAGGGATTGGTTGGAACACCGGGGAGCTGTTTTTT. It codes for CAWSVPETGIGWNTGELFF.

The chain carries TRBV5-1 and TRBJ2-3; the D gene is possibly TRBD2 (5 bases). The germline V gene has CDR1 SGHRS and CDR2 YFSETQ. CDR3 length: 14 amino acids. The V gene lost 4 bases and the J gene lost 11 bases, with 20 bases spanning the gap. The CDR3 region is CASSQGPSDREQYF. In DNA, the CDR3 is TGCGCCAGCAGCCAAGGCCCCTCCGATCGGGAGCAGTATTTT.

This clone appeared a single time. CDR3 sequence (DNA): TGTGCCAGCCCACCCGGGGGGGCAGCACTCCGGGAAGATACGCAGTATTTT. Translated, it gives CASPPGGAALREDTQYF. The V gene is TRBV28, the J gene TRBJ2-3; 8 positions match TRBD2. CDR1 MDHEN and CDR2 SYDVKM come from the germline V gene. The CDR3 consists of 17 residues. V shed 8 bases, J shed 5 bases, and the junction held 18 bases outside the gene matches.

This chain connects TRBV13 to TRBJ1-6, with TRBD1 as a possible D gene (6 bases). Trimming stripped 8 bases from V and 6 bases from J, with 14 bases between. Germline values: CDR1 PRHDT, CDR2 FYEKMQ (reference sequence). The CDR3 length is 14 residues. Written as DNA, the CDR3 is TGTGCCAGCCGGAGGGGGGGTTTTAATTCACCCCTCCACTTT. This codes for CASRRGGFNSPLHF.

This clone appeared once. V is TRBV29-1 and J is TRBJ2-3, with a weak D call TRBD2 (6 bases). The V end was cut by 7 bases, the J end by 4 bases, with 12 bases between. The CDR3 is 12 residues long. Germline assignment: CDR1 SQVTM and CDR2 ANQGSEA. CDR3 loop: CSAGGNADTQYF. The DNA for the CDR3 is TGCAGCGCAGGCGGGAACGCAGATACGCAGTATTTT.